The 21 T cell receptor beta chains presented below share a single source sample, sequenced in a study of T cell responses to AZD1222 COVID-19 vaccine. Only in-frame clones appear in the TCRdb table, and some are missing; sequencing was by immunoSEQ multiplex PCR. The data contain 77,000 or so clones, approximately 90% of them singletons. The sample in question was peripheral blood, obtained 28 days after the second AZD1222 dose. These receptors were taken from an adult who received the AZD1222 COVID-19 vaccine.

The CDR3 DNA reads TGCGCCAGTCGTCTCCGGGACTCGTACAATGAGCAGTTCTTC. Translated: CASRLRDSYNEQFF. J is TRBJ2-1 and V is TRBV5-1, with D perhaps TRBD2 (6 bases). Germline V CDR1 and CDR2: SGHRS, YFSETQ. Trimming took 8 bases from V and 4 from J, leaving 16 bases between them. The CDR3 has 14 amino acids.

The V call is TRBV7-9, the J call TRBJ1-2; 10 bases map to TRBD1. Germline trimming cut 5 bases from V and 5 bases from J; bases unmatched to any gene: 5. Looked up from germline, CDR1 is SEHNR and CDR2 is FQNEAQ (reference sequence). There are 14 residues in the CDR3. The CDR3 region has the DNA TGTGCCAGCAGCGATGGGACAGGGGTTTATGGCTACACCTTC. As protein: CASSDGTGVYGYTF.

The chain carries TRBV5-1 and TRBJ1-4, with 9 bases matching TRBD1. Trimming cost V 0 bases and J 6 bases; bases outside gene matches: 6. Germline CDR1 reads SGHRS; CDR2 reads YFSETQ. This CDR3 is built from 16 residues. CDR3 region: CASSLDRGLMDEKLFF. CDR3 nucleotides: TGCGCCAGCAGCTTGGACAGGGGGCTGATGGATGAAAAACTGTTTTTT.

This rearrangement joins TRBV18 to TRBJ1-2; D is undetermined. The CDR3 is made up of 12 amino acids. From germline, CDR1 is KGHSH and CDR2 LQKENI. Trimming took 4 bases from V and 11 from J, leaving 14 bases between them. For the CDR3, the DNA is TGTGCCAGCTCACTTTGGACTGAGACGTACACCTTC. Protein sequence: CASSLWTETYTF.

The CDR3 coding sequence is TGTGCCAGCAGTGAAACGACAGGGTCTGGGAATGAGCAGTTCTTC. It yields the protein CASSETTGSGNEQFF. The chain carries TRBV25-1 and TRBJ2-1, with 7 nucleotides matching TRBD1. Germline V lookup: CDR1 MGHDK, CDR2 SYGVNS. CDR3 length: 15 amino acids. The V and J ends lost 2 bases and 7 bases, in that order; junction bases with no gene match: 8.

The chain links TRBV2 to TRBJ1-3; D may be TRBD1 (5 bases). The V gene's germline CDR1 is SNHLY and CDR2 FYNNEI. The CDR3 runs 14 residues. The V and J ends lost 9 bases and 9 bases respectively, with 21 bases between them. CDR3 protein: CASRLGEKEGTIYF. In DNA, the CDR3 is TGTGCCAGTCGACTGGGGGAAAAGGAGGGCACCATATATTTT.

The J gene is TRBJ1-5, the V gene TRBV6-5, with D possibly being TRBD1 (5 bases). The V end lost 3 bases, the J end lost 1 base, and 7 bases lay between the germline ends. The CDR3 loop spans 14 amino acids. Germline CDR1 MNHEY, CDR2 SVGAGI. CDR3 protein: CASSYQGSNQPQHF. DNA for the CDR3: TGTGCCAGCAGTTATCAGGGAAGCAATCAGCCCCAGCATTTT.

The chain links TRBV7-7 to TRBJ2-1; the match to TRBD2 covers 7 bases. The germline V gene has CDR1 SSHAT and CDR2 FNYEAQ (reference sequence). V lost 0 bases to trimming and J lost 3 bases; unmatched junction nucleotides: 5. The CDR3 is 16 residues long. CDR3 protein: CASSLARASGYNEQFF. CDR3 coding DNA: TGTGCCAGCAGCTTAGCGCGGGCTAGCGGCTACAATGAGCAGTTCTTC.

DNA for the CDR3: TGCGCCAGCAGCTTGTGGGGACAGGGGGCCTATTCACCCCTCCACTTT. Encoded protein: CASSLWGQGAYSPLHF. The chain links TRBV5-1 to TRBJ1-6; 12 positions agree with TRBD1. The CDR3 runs to 16 residues. Germline assignment: CDR1 SGHRS and CDR2 YFSETQ. The V gene end was trimmed by 1 base and the J gene end by 8 bases; junction bases not matched to a gene: 4.

The V and J genes are TRBV2 and TRBJ2-7, with D hard to call. The germline CDR1 and CDR2 sequences are SNHLY and FYNNEI. Trimming took 1 base from V and 1 from J, leaving 8 bases between them. The CDR3 runs to 14 residues. CDR3 bases: TGTGCCAGCAGTGAAGGGGCAGGTTCCTACGAGCAGTACTTC. Its translation is CASSEGAGSYEQYF.

This chain joins TRBV11-2 and TRBJ1-2; D is possibly TRBD1 (5 bases). The length of the CDR3 is 15 residues. Trimming took off 5 bases at V and 7 bases at J, with 20 bases between the two ends. CDR1 and CDR2 from the germline V gene are SGHAT and FQNNGV. CDR3 DNA sequence: TGTGCCAGCAGCGCGAGCGAGGGGCCCAAATCTGGCTACACCTTC. Its protein is CASSASEGPKSGYTF. The whole variable domain, filled in from reference TRBV11-2 and TRBJ1-2, reads EAGVAQSPRYKIIEKRQSVAFWCNPISGHATLYWYQQILGQGPKLLIQFQNNGVVDDSQLPKDRFSAERLKGVDSTLKIQPAKLEDSAVYLCASSASEGPKSGYTFGSGTRLTVV.

The chain carries TRBV4-1 and TRBJ1-2; D is perhaps TRBD1 (5 bases). In germline, CDR1 is MGHRA, CDR2 YSYEKL. This CDR3 region has 13 residues. Trimming took 4 bases from V and 8 from J, leaving 14 bases between them. The DNA for the CDR3 is TGCGCCAGCAGCCTCGTTTTGGGGGAGGGCTACACCTTC. Translated: CASSLVLGEGYTF.

The rearrangement links TRBV28 to TRBJ1-1; D might be TRBD1 (5 bases). Germline V gives CDR1 MDHEN, CDR2 SYDVKM. With 4 bases removed from V and 6 bases from J, the gap between germline ends came to 24 bases. This CDR3 comprises 17 residues. CDR3 loop: CASSSPGTLELGPEAFF. The DNA for the CDR3 is TGTGCCAGCAGTTCCCCCGGGACTTTGGAGTTGGGCCCTGAAGCTTTCTTT.

The chain employs TRBV4-2 and TRBJ2-2, with 10 bases identical to TRBD2. V lost 5 bases to trimming and J lost 7 bases; unmatched junction nucleotides: 7. Germline V gene sequence: CDR1 LGHNA, CDR2 YNFKEQ. The CDR3 has 15 residues. The CDR3 here is CASSTLSGRGGELFF. DNA for the CDR3: TGTGCCAGCAGCACCTTAAGCGGGAGGGGCGGGGAGCTGTTTTTT.

V and J are TRBV10-1 and TRBJ2-5, with D perhaps being TRBD1 or TRBD2 (5 bases each). The CDR3 is 17 amino acids. The V end was cut by 3 bases, the J end by 2 bases, with 19 bases between. CDR1 WNHNN and CDR2 SYGVQD come from the germline V gene (reference sequence). CDR3 sequence: CASSDKGEGCSQETQYF. DNA of the CDR3: TGCGCCAGCAGTGACAAAGGTGAGGGGTGCAGTCAAGAGACCCAGTACTTC.

The chain couples TRBV3-1 (or the pseudogene TRBV3-2) to TRBJ1-2; 8 bases agree with TRBD1. CDR1 and CDR2 from the germline V gene are LGHDT and YNNKEL (reference sequence). This CDR3 is 14 amino acids long. The J segment lost 8 bases and the V segment lost 6 bases, leaving 11 bases of the junction unmatched. CDR3 in amino acids: CASRHQDRASGYTF. As DNA, the CDR3 is TGTGCCAGCAGACACCAGGACAGGGCCTCGGGCTACACCTTC.

V usage is TRBV5-6 and J usage is TRBJ2-5, with D possibly TRBD2 on 7 matching bases. V shed 4 bases and J shed 4 bases, with 11 bases lying between them. The CDR3 has 13 residues. Germline V CDR1 and CDR2: SGHDT, YYEEEE. In nucleotides, the CDR3 is TGTGCCAGCAGCAGCGGGACACCAGAGACCCAGTACTTC. Residues: CASSSGTPETQYF.

The chain joins TRBV9 to TRBJ2-7; the D gene is possibly TRBD1 (6 bases). The CDR3 consists of 14 residues. Trimming stripped 3 bases from V and 3 bases from J, with 13 bases between. Per germline, CDR1 SGDLS and CDR2 YYNGEE. The CDR3 DNA follows: TGTGCCAGCAGCGGGACAGACCAACTCTACGAGCAGTACTTC. It is translated as CASSGTDQLYEQYF.

The rearrangement joins TRBV29-1 to TRBJ1-1, with 9 bases aligning to TRBD1. There are 14 residues in the CDR3. V was clipped by 6 bases and J by 1 base; unmatched bases: 6. CDR1 is SQVTM and CDR2 is ANQGSEA in the germline V gene. The CDR3, as DNA: TGCAGCGTCGCCGGGACAGGGACGAACACTGAAGCTTTCTTT. Its translation: CSVAGTGTNTEAFF. Filled out from reference TRBV29-1 and TRBJ1-1, the complete variable domain reads SAVISQKPSRDICQRGTSLTIQCQVDSQVTMMFWYRQQPGQSLTLIATANQGSEATYESGFVIDKFPISRPNLTFSTLTVSNMSPEDSSIYLCSVAGTGTNTEAFFGQGTRLTVV.

The chain combines TRBV2 with TRBJ2-1; 15 bases map to TRBD2. This CDR3 contains 16 residues. Germline-derived CDR1 and CDR2 are SNHLY and FYNNEI. The trim removed 4 bases at V and 5 bases at J, leaving 3 bases unmatched. The CDR3 protein is CASSGTSGRANNEQFF. The CDR3 DNA reads as TGTGCCAGCAGTGGGACTAGCGGGAGGGCTAACAATGAGCAGTTCTTC.

The chain recombines TRBV2 with TRBJ2-2, with no clear D. The V and J ends lost 10 bases and 3 bases respectively, with 6 bases between them. Germline V gene data show CDR1 as SNHLY and CDR2 as FYNNEI. The CDR3 extends over 11 amino acids. The CDR3 DNA is TGTGCCATCAAGTACACCGGGGAGCTGTTTTTT. This encodes CAIKYTGELFF. The full variable domain, rest sourced from reference TRBV2 and TRBJ2-2, is EPEVTQTPSHQVTQMGQEVILRCVPISNHLYFYWYRQILGQKVEFLVSFYNNEISEKSEIFDDQFSVERPDGSNFTLKIRSTKLEDSAMYFCAIKYTGELFFGEGSRLTVL.